This entry lists 5 T cell receptor beta chains sequenced from one sample in a study of blood T cell repertoires in COVID-19. Generated by immunoSEQ multiplex PCR, the TCRdb table keeps only in-frame clones and is missing some. This sample carries approximately 250,000 clones, approximately 86% of them seen once, and the ten largest clones take about 8.6%. The sequenced material came from peripheral blood. The receptors here all came from a man aged 35 to 55 with active or convalescent COVID-19.

The rearrangement links TRBV12-3 or TRBV12-4 to TRBJ2-7; D not resolved. V shed 7 bases and J shed 5 bases, with 15 bases lying between them. CDR3 length equals 13 residues. The CDR3 region is CASTLYPSDEQYF. As DNA, the CDR3 is TGTGCCAGCACCCTATACCCAAGTGACGAGCAGTACTTC.

At least ten counts were recorded for this clone. The V and J genes are TRBV24-1 and TRBJ2-7; 8 bases are shared with TRBD2. The CDR3 sequence is 14 residues long. In germline, CDR1 is KGHDR, CDR2 SFDVKD. The V segment lost 4 bases and the J segment 5 bases; nucleotides outside the gene matches: 6. The CDR3 DNA sequence: TGTGCCACCAGTGACTCAGCGGGAGAAGACGAGCAGTACTTC. Protein product: CATSDSAGEDEQYF.

This rearrangement joins TRBV10-1 to TRBJ2-7, with 7 bases fitting TRBD2. Germline CDR1 and CDR2: WNHNN and SYGVQD (reference sequence). V shed 0 bases and J 6 bases; nucleotides not matched to a gene: 5. CDR3 size: 14 residues. CDR3 residues: CASSESTSLGEQYF. CDR3 DNA: TGCGCCAGCAGTGAGTCGACTAGCCTCGGCGAGCAGTACTTC.

This sequence joins TRBV5-4 and TRBJ2-3; 10 nucleotides align to TRBD2. V shed 4 bases, J shed 4 bases, and the junction held 9 bases outside the gene matches. The CDR3 has 16 residues. CDR1 and CDR2 from the germline V gene are SGHNT and YYREEE (reference sequence). The CDR3 sequence: CASSDPSGSVSDTQYF. The CDR3 coding sequence is TGTGCCAGCAGCGATCCTAGCGGGAGTGTCTCAGATACGCAGTATTTT.

V is TRBV3-1 (or the pseudogene TRBV3-2) and J is TRBJ2-2; D is possibly TRBD2 (6 bases). CDR1 and CDR2 from the germline V gene are LGHDT and YNNKEL (reference sequence). The CDR3 runs 15 residues. V was trimmed by 4 bases and J by 8 bases, leaving 17 bases between them. The chain's CDR3 is CASSPRYGGSGELFF. For the CDR3, the DNA is TGTGCCAGCAGCCCCCGATACGGGGGTAGTGGGGAGCTGTTTTTT.